This T cell receptor beta chain is from a study of blood T cell repertoires in COVID-19. Across the whole study: The origin of the acute and convalescent COVID-19 samples was the United States, Italy and Spain. The cDNA or gDNA used as material had been derived from T cells, B-cell-depleted T cells, or PBMCs.

Trimming left V 0 bases short and J 0 bases short, with 8 bases between. The CDR3 consists of 16 residues. From germline, CDR1 is LGHNA and CDR2 YSLEER. In the authors' workflow: Cell counts per sample came from amplifying reference gene primers. Some clones are missing from TCRdb's copy, which holds only in-frame ones; the method was immunoSEQ multiplex PCR. V and J calls and clone size follow that table, whereas D and trimming were derived from the DNA. The table shows approximately 150,000 clones, with approximately 81% occurring only once. The specimen sequenced was peripheral blood. The chain combines TRBV4-3 with TRBJ1-4, with D unresolved. The sequence came from a human donor with acute or convalescent COVID-19. The donor label of this sample is uncertain. This CDR3 is CASSQDNRATNEKLFF. In nucleotides, the CDR3 is TGCGCCAGCAGCCAAGATAACAGAGCAACTAATGAAAAACTGTTTTTT.